The rows below give T cell receptor beta chains drawn from one sample of a study of control samples from healthy donors and cancer patients. The protocol was immunoSEQ multiplex PCR, while the TCRdb copy is restricted to in-frame clones and leaves out a portion. The sample carries approximately 84,000 clones, 75% to 95% recorded once. The material sequenced was blood. The source of these receptors is a young man in good health. Both conserved end residues are trimmed from each CDR3. Each record gives: V gene, J gene, CDR3 protein.

TRBV6-5	TRBJ2-7	ASSSGTSGGTYEQY
TRBV6-5	TRBJ1-1	ASSQLNTEAF
TRBV27	TRBJ2-7	ASSLSLGNEQY
TRBV6-2/TRBV6-3	TRBJ1-6	ASSYSEYSPLH
TRBV29-1	TRBJ1-5	SVLQGNQPQH
TRBV5-1	TRBJ2-2	ASSAVGTTGELF
TRBV5-1	TRBJ1-2	ASSSDGFNYGYT
TRBV11-2	TRBJ2-2	ASSLGPNTGELF
TRBV7-9	TRBJ2-2	ASSQITKAGGNGELF
TRBV7-9	TRBJ1-1	ASSLRRMNTEAF
TRBV7-9	TRBJ1-5	ASSNSGPQH
TRBV25-1	TRBJ1-5	ASSESTGNQPQH
TRBV3-1/TRBV3-2	TRBJ2-1	ASSHPGTSGSGYNEQF
TRBV6-5	TRBJ1-5	ASSYGGNQPQH
TRBV28	TRBJ1-3	ASSFGGIGNTIY
TRBV12-3/TRBV12-4	TRBJ1-4	ASSDVAGTELF
TRBV6-5	TRBJ1-2	ASSALTNYGYT
TRBV7-8	TRBJ2-7	ASRAGDSYEQY
TRBV10-3	TRBJ2-5	AIREREGQETQY
TRBV28	TRBJ2-7	ASSFQTGAYEQY
TRBV6-6	TRBJ1-5	ASSIQGAGNQPQH
TRBV7-9	TRBJ2-2	ASRPTGTGFTGELF
TRBV5-4	TRBJ1-1	ASSLATGATTEAF
TRBV2	TRBJ2-1	ASCKKVTSGTTGVQF
TRBV24-1	TRBJ2-1	ATSDRTSVNEQF
TRBV5-6	TRBJ2-7	ASSLTSGPYEQY
TRBV11-1	TRBJ1-6	ASRTDANKNSPLH
TRBV2	TRBJ2-3	ASRSTDTQY
TRBV28	TRBJ1-4	ASRHDRSWREKLF
TRBV18	TRBJ2-1	ATGTDVYNEQF
TRBV28	TRBJ2-7	ASSPFQFYEQY
TRBV19	TRBJ1-2	ASSVLFGQENYGYT
TRBV2	TRBJ2-7	ASSEGASGGSPYEQY
TRBV18	TRBJ2-7	ASSPGNSYEQY
TRBV9	TRBJ2-2	ASSAQPGNTGELF
TRBV6-1	TRBJ2-3	ASRERGTSGRATDTQY
TRBV7-9	TRBJ1-4	ASSSRGPNEKLF
TRBV9	TRBJ2-5	ASSASPGLAVGPQETQY
TRBV20-1	TRBJ2-7	SASSSGSSYEQY
TRBV9	TRBJ2-5	ASSVSGVSQETQY
TRBV5-1	TRBJ1-1	ASSLVQGTMNTEAF
TRBV28	TRBJ1-5	ATTLSNQPQH
TRBV28	TRBJ2-7	ASRTSREGWQY
TRBV2	TRBJ2-1	ASSEATSGGAREQF
TRBV5-1	TRBJ2-7	ASSLEVATEQY
TRBV6-2/TRBV6-3	TRBJ1-5	ASSFPGQGAHGNQPQH
TRBV7-9	TRBJ1-2	ASSRGQADYGYT
TRBV5-8	TRBJ2-2	ASSPRTRPNTGELF
TRBV6-5	TRBJ2-5	ASSNRGTQY
TRBV2	TRBJ2-3	ASSEARADTQY
TRBV11-2	TRBJ2-5	ASSRTSGFRGETQY
TRBV5-6	TRBJ2-1	ASSLALEVRPDEQF
TRBV18	TRBJ1-1	ASSPKGETEAF
TRBV5-4	TRBJ2-7	ASSLDRALEQY
TRBV27	TRBJ1-5	ASSLGQGNQPQH
TRBV20-1	TRBJ2-1	SASDGSGKYNEQF
TRBV6-5	TRBJ2-5	ASSYSGGGGQETQY
TRBV5-1	TRBJ1-2	ASSLVGYGYT
TRBV7-2	TRBJ2-7	ASSPRPGLREQY
TRBV3-1/TRBV3-2	TRBJ1-6	ASSQDGAPGQVKSNSPLH